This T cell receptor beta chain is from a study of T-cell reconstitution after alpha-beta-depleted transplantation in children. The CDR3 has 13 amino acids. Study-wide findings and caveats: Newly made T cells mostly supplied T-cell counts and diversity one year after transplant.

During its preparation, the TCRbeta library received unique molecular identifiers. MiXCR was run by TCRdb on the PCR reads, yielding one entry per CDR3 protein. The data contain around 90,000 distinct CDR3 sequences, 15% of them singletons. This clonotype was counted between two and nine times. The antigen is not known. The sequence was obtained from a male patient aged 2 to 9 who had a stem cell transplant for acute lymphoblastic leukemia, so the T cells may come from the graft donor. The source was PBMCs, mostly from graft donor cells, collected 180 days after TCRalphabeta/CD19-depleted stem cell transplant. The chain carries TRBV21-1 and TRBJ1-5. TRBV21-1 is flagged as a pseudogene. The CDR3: CASLRLGDQPQHF. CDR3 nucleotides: TGTGCCAGCCTCCGGCTAGGTGATCAGCCCCAGCATTTT.